The rows below give T cell receptor beta chains drawn from one sample of a study of beta chain features in type 1 diabetes. TCRdb's copy holds only in-frame clones and misses some; the assay was immunoSEQ multiplex PCR. The sample shows some 330,000 clones, around 10% of them seen only once. Source material: naive CD4+ T cells from blood. These receptors were taken from a woman in her 30s in good health. Both conserved end residues are part of each CDR3. Fields, in order: V gene, J gene, clone size, D gene, CDR3 protein, CDR3 DNA. D genes are given only for firm matches. Rows may omit the clone size; those that give it use once, few, many or a size class.

TRBV28	TRBJ1-1	few	.	CASSLVGGEAFF	TGTGCCAGCAGCTTAGTAGGGGGTGAAGCTTTCTTT
TRBV4-2	TRBJ2-1	few	TRBD2	CASSQAASGIDNEQFF	TGTGCCAGCAGCCAAGCAGCTAGCGGAATTGACAATGAGCAGTTCTTC
TRBV10-3	TRBJ2-1	.	TRBD2	CAISESEGLAGASSYNEQFF	TGTGCCATCAGTGAGTCGGAGGGACTAGCGGGAGCCAGCTCCTACAATGAGCAGTTCTTC
TRBV11-3	TRBJ2-1	few	.	CASSRSESSYNEQFF	TGTGCCAGCAGCCGTAGCGAGAGCTCCTACAATGAGCAGTTCTTC
TRBV28	TRBJ1-5	few	TRBD1	CASSSDRGVTQPQHF	TGTGCCAGCAGTTCGGACAGGGGGGTTACGCAGCCCCAGCATTTT
TRBV19	TRBJ2-7	.	TRBD1	CASSGGQNYEQYF	TGTGCCAGTAGTGGGGGACAGAACTACGAGCAGTACTTC
TRBV7-2	TRBJ2-1	.	TRBD1	CASSLAGTDQYNEQFF	TGTGCCAGCAGCTTAGCGGGGACAGATCAGTACAATGAGCAGTTCTTC
TRBV2	TRBJ1-5	few	TRBD1	CASSGDRGSNQPQHF	TGTGCCAGCAGTGGGGACAGGGGAAGCAATCAGCCCCAGCATTTT
TRBV7-2	TRBJ2-1	.	TRBD2	CASSPGRGLAGNNEQFF	TGTGCCAGCAGCCCGGGGCGGGGACTAGCGGGAAATAATGAGCAGTTCTTC
TRBV7-9	TRBJ2-7	few	.	CATIKTGPYEQYF	TGTGCCACTATAAAGACAGGTCCCTACGAGCAGTACTTC
TRBV7-6	TRBJ2-6	few	.	CASSLEVGAAGANVLTF	TGTGCCAGCAGCTTAGAAGTCGGAGCGGCTGGGGCCAACGTCCTGACTTTC
TRBV7-2	TRBJ1-2	.	TRBD1	CASSSVTGDGYTF	TGTGCCAGCAGCTCAGTCACAGGGGATGGCTACACCTTC
TRBV10-3	TRBJ2-7	few	TRBD1	CAINQGQGNEQYF	TGTGCCATCAACCAGGGACAGGGGAACGAGCAGTACTTC
TRBV30	TRBJ1-2	.	TRBD1	CAWSILDRGLGYTF	TGTGCCTGGAGTATCCTGGACAGGGGGCTTGGCTACACCTTC
TRBV28	TRBJ2-5	few	.	CASSLSQTQYF	TGTGCCAGCAGTCTCTCCCAGACCCAGTACTTC
TRBV7-3	TRBJ2-1	.	.	CASSQGLMAGNEQFF	TGTGCCAGCAGCCAAGGGCTAATGGCGGGCAATGAGCAGTTCTTC
TRBV7-9	TRBJ2-5	few	.	CASSFETGRETQYF	TGTGCCAGCAGCTTCGAGACAGGGAGGGAGACCCAGTACTTC
TRBV29-1	TRBJ1-4	.	TRBD1	CSVAHRGLTNEKLFF	TGCAGCGTTGCACACAGGGGGCTCACTAATGAAAAACTGTTTTTT
TRBV7-2	TRBJ1-5	.	.	CASSLDRASAQPQHF	TGTGCCAGCAGCTTAGACAGGGCTTCTGCTCAGCCCCAGCATTTT
TRBV30	TRBJ2-1	.	TRBD2	CAWNSKLAGGFPYNEQFF	TGTGCCTGGAATTCGAAACTAGCGGGAGGGTTCCCCTACAATGAGCAGTTCTTC
TRBV2	TRBJ2-7	once	.	CASSPLTYEQYF	TGTGCCAGCAGCCCTCTTACCTACGAGCAGTACTTC
TRBV7-2	TRBJ2-3	few	TRBD2	CASTPGGVPDTQYF	TGTGCCAGCACCCCCGGGGGGGTGCCAGATACGCAGTATTTT
TRBV7-9	TRBJ2-3	few	TRBD1	CASSFYRGRTDTQYF	TGTGCCAGCAGCTTTTACAGGGGGCGCACAGATACGCAGTATTTT
TRBV5-5	TRBJ1-1	few	TRBD1	CASSLMTGRSTEAFF	TGTGCCAGCAGCCTCATGACAGGGAGGTCCACTGAAGCTTTCTTT
TRBV30	TRBJ2-7	.	TRBD2	CAWSRRGVEQYF	TGTGCCTGGAGTCGCCGGGGGGTCGAGCAGTACTTC
TRBV7-9	TRBJ2-3	.	.	CASSLEVRQDYTDTQYF	TGTGCCAGCAGCTTAGAGGTTAGACAAGATTACACAGATACGCAGTATTTT
TRBV7-8	TRBJ1-1	.	.	CASSLVAGFGTEAFF	TGTGCCAGCAGCTTAGTGGCAGGGTTTGGCACTGAAGCTTTCTTT
TRBV7-2	TRBJ2-7	few	.	CASSLGIGYEQYF	TGTGCCAGCAGCTTAGGTATCGGCTACGAGCAGTACTTC